What follows describes a single T cell receptor (beta chain). The antigen is undetermined. The source of the sample is a study of T cells in tumors after PD-1 blockade. Study observations and caveats: Blood contained approximately 40% of the tumor's TCR clonotypes.

Template: tumor biopsy or peripheral blood genomic DNA, 616-6,004 ng per sample. Method: immunoSEQ multiplex PCR; TCRdb's copy keeps in-frame clones and lacks some. Counted here are 61,000 or so clones, just under 80% occurring once; the ten biggest clones make up about an eighth. The V end was cut by 3 bases, the J end by 1 base, with 4 bases between. CDR1 and CDR2 from the germline V gene are KGHSH and LQKENI. The CDR3 totals 12 residues. The sample was PBMCs, taken before anti-PD-1 treatment. This sequence originates from a human donor with basal cell carcinoma. This chain uses TRBV18 with TRBJ2-7; no firm D call. DNA for the CDR3: TGTGCCAGCTCACCGGGTTCCTACGAGCAGTACTTC. It specifies CASSPGSYEQYF.